These 24 T cell receptor beta chains were all obtained from the same sample, sequenced in a study of long-term antiretroviral therapy in people with HIV. At survey level, the immunoSEQ assay was run in its v3.0 version. Profiled with immunoSEQ multiplex PCR; TCRdb holds only in-frame clones, not every one. The data show fewer than 40,000 clones, with approximately 80% seen just once and 7% to 10% held by the top ten. The starting material was unsorted PBMCs, obtained 3.1 years after starting antiretroviral therapy. Receptor source: a woman between 50 and 59 years old with HIV.

The J gene is TRBJ1-2, the V gene TRBV6-1; no clear D. The length of the CDR3 is 14 residues. Per the germline V gene, CDR1 is MNHNS and CDR2 is SASEGT. The V end was cut by 3 bases, the J end by 0 bases, with 8 bases between. The CDR3 loop is CASSDHGANYGYTF. The CDR3 nucleotides are TGTGCCAGCAGTGACCACGGGGCTAACTATGGCTACACCTTC.

This clone has a handful of counts. The V call is TRBV2, the J call TRBJ1-1, with D tentatively TRBD1 (6 bases). The germline V gene has CDR1 SNHLY and CDR2 FYNNEI. The CDR3 runs 14 residues. The V end was cut by 5 bases, the J end by 0 bases, with 10 bases between. The CDR3 DNA reads TGTGCCAGCAGTTGGGACAACATGAACACTGAAGCTTTCTTT. It encodes CASSWDNMNTEAFF.

This rearrangement joins TRBV21-1 to TRBJ1-5. TRBV21-1 counts as a pseudogene. The CDR3 length is 17 residues. The CDR3 protein is CASSSLLSGASGQPQHF. The CDR3 DNA reads as TGTGCCAGCAGCAGCCTTTTAAGCGGGGCATCAGGTCAGCCCCAGCATTTT.

J is TRBJ1-5 and V is TRBV19, with 10 bases identical to TRBD1. The ends lost 1 base at V and 1 base at J; junction bases unmatched: 4. The CDR3 is 17 residues long. In germline, CDR1 is LNHDA, CDR2 SQIVND (reference sequence). In nucleotides, the CDR3 is TGTGCCAGTAGTATAGGAGGACAGGGGGTGAGCAATCAGCCCCAGCATTTT. This sequence encodes CASSIGGQGVSNQPQHF.

This chain joins TRBV19 and TRBJ1-2; D is perhaps TRBD1 (5 bases). The germline CDR1 and CDR2 sequences are LNHDA and SQIVND (reference sequence). The CDR3 length is 14 residues. V dropped 7 bases and J dropped 5 bases, with 17 bases sitting between them. The CDR3 sequence is CASIGGDLGYGYTF. CDR3 DNA: TGTGCCAGTATCGGAGGGGACCTCGGGTATGGCTACACCTTC.

In its sample, this clone was seen once. The V and J genes are TRBV25-1 and TRBJ2-3, with D possibly being TRBD1 (7 bases). The CDR3 consists of 14 residues. Trimming stripped 2 bases from V and 4 bases from J, with 10 bases between. The V gene's germline CDR1 is MGHDK and CDR2 SYGVNS. DNA for the CDR3: TGTGCCAGCAGTGAACAGGGGGGAGCAGATACGCAGTATTTT. As protein: CASSEQGGADTQYF.

The CDR3 spells CASSLISVGNEQFF. The CDR3 coding sequence is TGCGCCAGCAGCTTGATTTCGGTAGGGAATGAGCAGTTCTTC. The chain couples TRBV5-1 to TRBJ2-1; D ambiguous. The V and J ends lost 1 base and 7 bases respectively, with 12 bases between them. CDR1 is SGHRS, CDR2 YFSETQ, per germline. This CDR3 contains 14 residues.

The V and J genes are TRBV5-1 and TRBJ1-1; TRBD1 is a possible D gene (6 bases). This CDR3 is built from 14 residues. Trimming shortened V by 4 bases and J by 8 bases, and 18 bases separated the two germline ends. Germline values: CDR1 SGHRS, CDR2 YFSETQ. CDR3 sequence: CASSPSKEGEEAFF. The CDR3 DNA reads TGCGCCAGCAGCCCATCGAAGGAGGGGGAAGAAGCTTTCTTT.

This clone has only a few counts. The rearrangement joins TRBV27 to TRBJ1-6; D uncertain. Trimming left V 4 bases short and J 4 bases short, with 11 bases between. This CDR3 contains 15 residues. Per the germline V gene, CDR1 is MNHEY and CDR2 is SMNVEV (reference sequence). CDR3 protein: CASSSLTRYNSPLHF. Here the CDR3 DNA reads TGTGCCAGCAGTTCGCTGACACGTTATAATTCACCCCTCCACTTT.

This chain connects TRBV5-1 to TRBJ1-2, with 8 bases matching TRBD1. This CDR3 comprises 15 residues. The V gene's germline CDR1 is SGHRS and CDR2 YFSETQ. With V trimmed by 2 bases and J by 9 bases, 12 bases remained unmatched. CDR3 sequence reads: CASSFAGDRGSSYTF. As DNA, the CDR3 is TGCGCCAGCAGCTTTGCCGGCGACAGGGGATCTAGCTACACCTTC.

The chain links TRBV7-9 to TRBJ2-1, with D possibly TRBD1 on 5 matching bases. CDR3 length: 16 residues. The V end was cut by 5 bases, the J end by 0 bases, with 14 bases between. Germline CDR1 is SEHNR and CDR2 is FQNEAQ (reference sequence). The CDR3 sequence is CASSPRDSISYNEQFF. The CDR3 DNA reads as TGTGCCAGCAGCCCCCGAGACAGCATCTCCTACAATGAGCAGTTCTTC.

This rearrangement joins TRBV30 to TRBJ2-7, with 7 nucleotides matching TRBD1. The CDR3 contains 13 residues. Germline CDR1 and CDR2: GTSNPN and SVGIG (reference sequence). J lost 3 bases, V lost 0 bases, and 2 bases had no gene match. The CDR3 coding sequence is TGTGCCTGGAGTGTAGGGGGCCACTACGAGCAGTACGTC. Translation gives CAWSVGGHYEQYV.

The chain recombines TRBV7-8 with TRBJ2-5; perhaps TRBD2 as D (6 bases). The CDR3 extends over 15 amino acids. Germline CDR1 reads SGHVS; CDR2 reads FQNEAQ. The V gene lost 2 bases and the J gene lost 3 bases, with 13 bases spanning the gap. CDR3 DNA sequence: TGTGCCAGCAGCTTATGGGCGGGACGGAAAGAGACCCAGTACTTC. Its translation: CASSLWAGRKETQYF.

The chain links TRBV11-1 to TRBJ2-1; 7 nucleotides agree with TRBD1. CDR3 length equals 15 residues. V lost 1 base and J lost 9; bases outside the gene matches: 9. Germline-derived CDR1 and CDR2 are SGHAT and FQDESV (reference sequence). The CDR3 region has the DNA TGTGCCAGCAGCTTAGTTTTAGGGGGCCTGGGTGAGCAGTTCTTC. It translates to CASSLVLGGLGEQFF.

The CDR3 is CASSSPGGTEQFF. Written as DNA, the CDR3 is TGTGCCAGCAGCTCCCCCGGGGGGACTGAGCAGTTCTTC. The chain recombines TRBV7-3 with TRBJ2-1; 7 bases map to TRBD2. CDR1 is SGHTA, CDR2 FQGTGA, per germline. The length of the CDR3 is 13 residues. V lost 4 bases, J lost 9 bases, and 6 bases stayed unmatched.

The chain recombines TRBV27 with TRBJ2-7; D may be TRBD1 or TRBD2 (5 bases each). Germline CDR1 is MNHEY and CDR2 is SMNVEV (reference sequence). V shed 5 bases and J shed 6 bases, with 17 bases lying between them. The CDR3 length is 14 residues. CDR3 loop: CASSPGRKYTEQYF. The CDR3 bases are TGTGCCAGCAGTCCGGGACGCAAGTACACCGAGCAGTACTTC.

This chain uses TRBV7-8 with TRBJ1-1; 10 bases are shared with TRBD1. The germline V gene has CDR1 SGHVS and CDR2 FQNEAQ. This CDR3 region has 14 residues. V gave up 5 bases and J gave up 3 bases; unmatched junction bases: 3. CDR3 protein: CASSPGQGHTEAFF. The CDR3 DNA reads TGTGCCAGCAGCCCGGGACAGGGGCACACTGAAGCTTTCTTT.

The table lists this clone with a count of one. The chain has TRBV27 and TRBJ2-1; D is possibly TRBD1 or TRBD2 (5 bases each). Germline assignment: CDR1 MNHEY and CDR2 SMNVEV (reference sequence). The CDR3 spans 16 residues. Trimming removed 5 bases from V and 1 base from J, with 15 bases in between. The CDR3, as DNA: TGTGCCAGCAGTCCCCGTGGGGGTGGGTCCTACAATGAGCAGTTCTTC. It translates to CASSPRGGGSYNEQFF.

The sample holds one count of this clone. The chain uses TRBV9 and TRBJ1-2; the match to TRBD1 covers 7 bases. Per the germline V gene, CDR1 is SGDLS and CDR2 is YYNGEE. V lost 3 bases to trimming and J lost 4 bases; unmatched junction nucleotides: 6. The CDR3 has 14 residues. The CDR3: CASSGGQLLYGYTF. CDR3 nucleotides: TGTGCCAGCAGCGGGGGACAGCTCCTCTATGGCTACACCTTC. Full variable domain (remainder filled in from reference TRBV9 and TRBJ1-2): DSGVTQTPKHLITATGQRVTLRCSPRSGDLSVYWYQQSLDQGLQFLIQYYNGEERAKGNILERFSAQQFPDLHSELNLSSLELGDSALYFCASSGGQLLYGYTFGSGTRLTVV.

V gene TRBV6-6 combines with J gene TRBJ2-7; D may be TRBD2 (5 bases). The CDR3 loop spans 13 amino acids. The V and J ends lost 5 bases and 3 bases respectively, with 11 bases between them. CDR1 is MNHNY, CDR2 SVGAGI, per germline (reference sequence). The CDR3 region is CASSVGLIYEQYF. The CDR3 DNA reads as TGTGCCAGCAGTGTAGGACTCATCTACGAGCAGTACTTC.

This chain connects TRBV13 to TRBJ1-3, with D unresolved. The CDR3 runs 15 residues. Trimming removed 2 bases at V and 4 bases at J, with 12 bases between. Germline V gene lookup returns CDR1 PRHDT and CDR2 FYEKMQ (reference sequence). The CDR3 DNA follows: TGTGCCAGCAGCTTATTCGGAGGTACAGGAAACACCATATATTTT. This encodes CASSLFGGTGNTIYF.

The chain uses TRBV30 and TRBJ2-5; 9 nucleotides line up with TRBD1. With 3 bases clipped from V and 7 bases from J, the junction kept 9 bases outside the gene matches. The CDR3 extends over 14 amino acids. Per the germline V gene, CDR1 is GTSNPN and CDR2 is SVGIG (reference sequence). CDR3 in amino acids: CAWRGQGRPGTQYF. CDR3 sequence (DNA): TGTGCCTGGAGGGGACAGGGACGACCGGGGACCCAGTACTTC.

A few counts support this clone. The chain carries TRBV21-1 and TRBJ2-5. TRBV21-1 is deemed a pseudogene. CDR3 length: 15 amino acids. For the CDR3, the DNA is TGTGCCAGCAGCAAAGATCCGAGACAATACCCTAGGCAGTACTTC. Its translation: CASSKDPRQYPRQYF.

The CDR3 coding sequence is TGTGCCAGCAGCCGTAGATTAGGAACTGAAGCTTTCTTT. Its protein is CASSRRLGTEAFF. This chain connects TRBV9 to TRBJ1-1; D gene ambiguous. Germline V gene data show CDR1 as SGDLS and CDR2 as YYNGEE. Deletions cut 4 bases from V and 5 bases from J, with 12 bases between. This CDR3 has 13 amino acids.